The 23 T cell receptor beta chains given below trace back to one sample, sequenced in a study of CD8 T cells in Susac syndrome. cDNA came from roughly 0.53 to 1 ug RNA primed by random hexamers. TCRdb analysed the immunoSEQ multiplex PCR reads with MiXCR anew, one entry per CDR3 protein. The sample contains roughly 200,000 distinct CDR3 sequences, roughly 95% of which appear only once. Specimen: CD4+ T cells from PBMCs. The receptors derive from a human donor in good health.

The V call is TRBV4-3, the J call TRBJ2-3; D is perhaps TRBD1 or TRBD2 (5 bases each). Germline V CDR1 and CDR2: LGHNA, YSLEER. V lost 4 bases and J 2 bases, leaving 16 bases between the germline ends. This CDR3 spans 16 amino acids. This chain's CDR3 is CASSLEPGPYTDTQYF. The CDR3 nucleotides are TGCGCCAGCAGCCTCGAACCGGGACCTTACACAGATACGCAGTATTTT.

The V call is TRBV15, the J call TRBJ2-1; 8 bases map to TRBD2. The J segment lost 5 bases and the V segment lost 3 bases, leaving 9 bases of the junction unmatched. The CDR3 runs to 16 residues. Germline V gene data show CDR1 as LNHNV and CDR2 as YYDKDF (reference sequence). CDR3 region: CATSRDSGAANNEQFF. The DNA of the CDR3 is TGTGCCACCAGCAGGGATAGCGGGGCCGCTAACAATGAGCAGTTCTTC.

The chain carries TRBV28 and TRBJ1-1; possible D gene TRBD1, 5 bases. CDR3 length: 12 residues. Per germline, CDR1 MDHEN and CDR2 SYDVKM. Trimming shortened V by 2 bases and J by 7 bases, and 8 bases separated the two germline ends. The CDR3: CASSLGGNEAFF. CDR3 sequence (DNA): TGTGCCAGCAGTTTAGGGGGAAATGAAGCTTTCTTT. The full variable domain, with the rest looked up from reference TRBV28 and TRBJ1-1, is DVKVTQSSRYLVKRTGEKVFLECVQDMDHENMFWYRQDPGLGLRLIYFSYDVKMKEKGDIPEGYSVSREKKERFSLILESASTNQTSMYLCASSLGGNEAFFGQGTRLTVV.

CDR3 loop: CASSRDRVEQYF. The CDR3 nucleotides are TGTGCCAGCAGCCGGGACCGGGTCGAGCAGTACTTC. The V gene is TRBV14, the J gene TRBJ2-7; either TRBD1 or TRBD2 may supply D (5 bases each). The CDR3 is 12 amino acids. Between the trimmed V and J ends, which lost 4 bases and 6 bases, there was a span of 10 bases. From germline, CDR1 is SGHDN and CDR2 FVKESK.

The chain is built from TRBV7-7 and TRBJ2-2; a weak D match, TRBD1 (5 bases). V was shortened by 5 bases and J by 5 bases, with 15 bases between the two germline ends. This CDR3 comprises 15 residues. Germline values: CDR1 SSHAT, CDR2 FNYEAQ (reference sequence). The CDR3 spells CASSDDRTVTGELFF. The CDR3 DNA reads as TGTGCCAGCAGCGACGACAGAACTGTAACCGGGGAGCTGTTTTTT.

CDR3: CASTETGTQPQHF. CDR3 bases: TGTGCCAGCACCGAGACAGGGACTCAGCCCCAGCATTTT. The chain combines TRBV28 with TRBJ1-5; TRBD1 agrees at 7 bases. With 7 bases clipped from V and 6 bases from J, the junction kept 6 bases outside the gene matches. Germline loops: CDR1 MDHEN, CDR2 SYDVKM. This CDR3 comprises 13 residues.

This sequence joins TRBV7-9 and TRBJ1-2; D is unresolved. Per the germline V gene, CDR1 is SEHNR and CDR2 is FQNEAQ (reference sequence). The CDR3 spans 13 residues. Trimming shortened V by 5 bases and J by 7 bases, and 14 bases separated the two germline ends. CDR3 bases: TGTGCCAGCAGCCCTCGGAGAGGAGGTGGCTACACCTTC. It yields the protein CASSPRRGGGYTF.

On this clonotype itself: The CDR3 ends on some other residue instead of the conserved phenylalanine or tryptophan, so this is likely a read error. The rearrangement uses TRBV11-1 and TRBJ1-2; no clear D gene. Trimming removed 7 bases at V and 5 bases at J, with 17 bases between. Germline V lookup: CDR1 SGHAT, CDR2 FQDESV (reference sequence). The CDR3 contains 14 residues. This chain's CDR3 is CASTMDRLAYGYTL. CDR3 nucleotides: TGTGCCAGCACCATGGATCGGCTGGCTTATGGCTACACCCTC.

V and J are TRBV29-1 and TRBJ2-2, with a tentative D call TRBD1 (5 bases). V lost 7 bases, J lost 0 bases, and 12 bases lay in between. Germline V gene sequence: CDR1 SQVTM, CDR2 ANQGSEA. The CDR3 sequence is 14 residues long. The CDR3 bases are TGCAGCGCATGCAGGGAACCGAACACCGGGGAGCTGTTTTTT. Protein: CSACREPNTGELFF.

This CDR3 reads CSVLKRETQFF. In DNA form, the CDR3 reads TGCAGCGTTTTAAAGCGGGAGACGCAGTTCTTC. The chain combines TRBV29-1 with TRBJ2-1; 8 bases are a match to TRBD2. Germline values: CDR1 SQVTM, CDR2 ANQGSEA. The J segment lost 12 bases and the V segment lost 5 bases, leaving 6 bases of the junction unmatched. CDR3 length: 11 amino acids.

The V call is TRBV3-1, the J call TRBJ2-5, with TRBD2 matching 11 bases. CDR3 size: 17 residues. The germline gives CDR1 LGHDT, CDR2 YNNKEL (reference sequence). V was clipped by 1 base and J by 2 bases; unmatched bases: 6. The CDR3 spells CASSQGRLAGFQETQYF. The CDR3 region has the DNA TGTGCCAGCAGCCAAGGGAGACTAGCGGGATTTCAAGAGACCCAGTACTTC.

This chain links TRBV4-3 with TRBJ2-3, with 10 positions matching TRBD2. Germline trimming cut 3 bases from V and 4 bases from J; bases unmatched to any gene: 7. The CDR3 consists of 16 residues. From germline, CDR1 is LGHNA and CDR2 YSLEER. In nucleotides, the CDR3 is TGCGCCAGCAGCCACTCGTTAGCGGGGGGCGCAGATACGCAGTATTTT. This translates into CASSHSLAGGADTQYF.

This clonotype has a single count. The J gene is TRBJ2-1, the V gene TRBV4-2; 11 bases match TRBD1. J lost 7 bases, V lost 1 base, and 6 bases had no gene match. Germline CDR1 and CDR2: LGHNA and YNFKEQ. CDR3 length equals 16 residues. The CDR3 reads CASSQGGTGGRNEQFF. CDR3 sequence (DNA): TGTGCCAGCAGCCAAGGGGGGACAGGGGGGAGGAATGAGCAGTTCTTC.

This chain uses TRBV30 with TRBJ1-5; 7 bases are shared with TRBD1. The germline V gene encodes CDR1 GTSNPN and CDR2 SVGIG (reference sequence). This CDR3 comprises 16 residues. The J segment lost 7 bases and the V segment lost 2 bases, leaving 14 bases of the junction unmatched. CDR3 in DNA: TGTGCCTGGAGTTCAAATACCGGGACAGTGGTCCAGCCCCAGCATTTT. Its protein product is CAWSSNTGTVVQPQHF.

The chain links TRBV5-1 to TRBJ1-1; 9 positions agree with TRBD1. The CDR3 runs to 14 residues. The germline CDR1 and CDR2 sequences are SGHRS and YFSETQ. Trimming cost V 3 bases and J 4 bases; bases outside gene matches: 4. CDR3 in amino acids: CASSSQGAITEAFF. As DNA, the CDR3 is TGCGCCAGCAGCTCACAGGGGGCGATCACTGAAGCTTTCTTT.

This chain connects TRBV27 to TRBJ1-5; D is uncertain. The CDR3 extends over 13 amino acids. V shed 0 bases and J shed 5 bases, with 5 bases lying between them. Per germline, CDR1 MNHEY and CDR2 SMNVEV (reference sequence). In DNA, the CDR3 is TGTGCCAGCAGTTTATCGCGGGATCAGCCCCAGCATTTT. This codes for CASSLSRDQPQHF.

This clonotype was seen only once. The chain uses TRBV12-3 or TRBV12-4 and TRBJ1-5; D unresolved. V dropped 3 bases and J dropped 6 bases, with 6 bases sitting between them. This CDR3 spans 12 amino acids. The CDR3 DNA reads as TGTGCCAGCAGTTTCTATGGTCAGCCCCAGCATTTT. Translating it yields CASSFYGQPQHF.

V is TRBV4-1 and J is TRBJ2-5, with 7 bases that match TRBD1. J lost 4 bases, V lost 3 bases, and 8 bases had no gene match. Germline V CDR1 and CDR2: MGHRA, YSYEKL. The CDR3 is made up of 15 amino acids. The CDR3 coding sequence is TGCGCCAGCAGCCACAACACAGGGGACCGAGAGACCCAGTACTTC. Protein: CASSHNTGDRETQYF.

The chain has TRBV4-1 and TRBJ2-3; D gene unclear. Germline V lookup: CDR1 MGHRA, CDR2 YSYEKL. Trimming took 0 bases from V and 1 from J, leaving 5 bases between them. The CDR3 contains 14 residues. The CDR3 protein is CASSQEKGTDTQYF. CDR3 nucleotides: TGCGCCAGCAGCCAAGAAAAGGGCACAGATACGCAGTATTTT.

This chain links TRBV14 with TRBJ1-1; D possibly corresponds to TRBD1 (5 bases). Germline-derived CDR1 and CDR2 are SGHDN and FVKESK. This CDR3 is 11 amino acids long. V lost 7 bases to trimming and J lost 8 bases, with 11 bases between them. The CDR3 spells CASTRYREAFF. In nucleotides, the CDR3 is TGTGCCAGCACGCGTTACAGGGAAGCTTTCTTT.

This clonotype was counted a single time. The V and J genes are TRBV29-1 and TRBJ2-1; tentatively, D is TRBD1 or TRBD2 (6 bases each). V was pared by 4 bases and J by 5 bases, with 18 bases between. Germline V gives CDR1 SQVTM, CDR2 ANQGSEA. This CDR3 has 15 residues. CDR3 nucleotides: TGCAGCGTTGGAAGACTAGACAGGATCGACAATGAGCAGTTCTTC. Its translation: CSVGRLDRIDNEQFF.

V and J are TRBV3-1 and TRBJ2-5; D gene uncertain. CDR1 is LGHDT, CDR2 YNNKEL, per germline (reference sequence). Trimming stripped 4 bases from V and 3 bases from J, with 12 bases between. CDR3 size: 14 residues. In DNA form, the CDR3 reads TGTGCCAGCAGCCTCCTCGCGGCCGAAGAGACCCAGTACTTC. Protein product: CASSLLAAEETQYF.

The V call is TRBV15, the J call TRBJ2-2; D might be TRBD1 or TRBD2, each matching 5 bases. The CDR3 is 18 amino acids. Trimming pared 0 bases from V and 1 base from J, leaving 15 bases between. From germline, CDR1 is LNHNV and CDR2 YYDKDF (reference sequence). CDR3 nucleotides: TGTGCCACCAGCAGAGATGGGGGTCACGGACTGAACACCGGGGAGCTGTTTTTT. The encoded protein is CATSRDGGHGLNTGELFF.